These 18 T cell receptor beta chains originate from one sample sequenced in a study of blood T cell repertoires in COVID-19. TCRdb keeps only in-frame clones here, not all; method: immunoSEQ multiplex PCR. Of hundreds of thousands of clones listed, roughly 84% are singletons. The material sequenced was PBMCs or T cells enriched from blood (not recorded which). The receptors shown here come from a woman between 40 and 55 years old who had recovered from COVID-19.

The chain has TRBV19 and TRBJ1-5; D is ambiguous. V was clipped by 6 bases and J by 1 base, with 10 bases between them. There are 14 residues in the CDR3. Germline CDR1 reads LNHDA; CDR2 reads SQIVND (reference sequence). CDR3 residues: CASRLGRSNQPQHF. CDR3 bases: TGTGCCAGTAGGCTAGGGAGGAGCAATCAGCCCCAGCATTTT.

This clone was seen a single time. This rearrangement joins TRBV9 to TRBJ2-7; TRBD2 matches at 10 bases. Trimming took 2 bases from V and 3 from J; bases not matched to a gene: 5. The CDR3 contains 15 residues. Germline values: CDR1 SGDLS, CDR2 YYNGEE. CDR3 bases: TGTGCCAGCAGCGTTGGGACTAGCGCGGTCTACGAGCAGTACTTC. Translated: CASSVGTSAVYEQYF.

J is TRBJ1-1 and V is TRBV5-1; D is ambiguous. V was trimmed by 2 bases and J by 4 bases, leaving 9 bases between them. The CDR3 is 13 amino acids. The germline V gene encodes CDR1 SGHRS and CDR2 YFSETQ. DNA for the CDR3: TGCGCCAGCAGCTTTTACAGCCGCACTGAAGCTTTCTTT. Translated: CASSFYSRTEAFF.

The chain combines TRBV30 with TRBJ2-2, with 7 bases fitting TRBD2. V trimming: 7 bases; J trimming: 6 bases; junction bases outside the gene matches: 2. Germline loops: CDR1 GTSNPN, CDR2 SVGIG (reference sequence). The CDR3 is 11 residues long. Here the CDR3 reads CASGGAGELFF. As DNA, the CDR3 is TGTGCCTCTGGGGGGGCCGGGGAGCTGTTTTTT.

The gene calls are TRBV29-1 and TRBJ1-5; the match to TRBD1 covers 7 bases. The CDR3 covers 13 residues. V shed 4 bases and J 4 bases; nucleotides not matched to a gene: 4. CDR1 is SQVTM, CDR2 ANQGSEA, per germline. CDR3 sequence: CSVARGINQPQHF. CDR3 nucleotides: TGCAGCGTTGCCAGGGGGATTAATCAGCCCCAGCATTTT.

This chain uses TRBV5-1 with TRBJ1-4; TRBD1 matches 8 bases. The V gene's germline CDR1 is SGHRS and CDR2 YFSETQ. The CDR3 has 15 amino acids. After removal of 0 bases from V and 7 bases from J, the junction contained 5 bases not matched to a gene. The CDR3: CASSLGAGGGEKLFF. CDR3 nucleotide sequence: TGCGCCAGCAGCTTGGGGGCAGGGGGCGGTGAAAAACTGTTTTTT.

This chain joins TRBV7-2 and TRBJ1-2, with a tentative D call TRBD1 (5 bases). Germline CDR1 and CDR2: SGHTA and FQGNSA. The CDR3 covers 15 residues. Trimming took 0 bases from V and 5 from J, leaving 13 bases between them. In DNA form, the CDR3 reads TGTGCCAGCAGCTTAGCCCGCACGGAGGGGTATGGCTACACCTTC. Protein sequence: CASSLARTEGYGYTF.

A single count supports this clone. V and J are TRBV6-5 and TRBJ2-7, with D uncertain. The ends were cut back, 2 bases at V and 5 bases at J, with 13 bases in the middle. CDR1 MNHEY and CDR2 SVGAGI come from the germline V gene. The CDR3 loop spans 14 amino acids. The chain's CDR3 is CASSYGRRSDEQYF. In nucleotides, the CDR3 is TGTGCCAGCAGTTACGGGCGCAGGTCAGACGAGCAGTACTTC.

The chain is built from TRBV5-4 and TRBJ2-6; 12 positions match TRBD2. Germline V lookup: CDR1 SGHNT, CDR2 YYREEE (reference sequence). This CDR3 is 18 amino acids long. Trimming cost V 1 base and J 2 bases; bases outside gene matches: 4. This CDR3 reads CASSLMTSGSTGANVLTF. For the CDR3, the DNA is TGTGCCAGCAGCTTGATGACTAGCGGGAGTACTGGGGCCAACGTCCTGACTTTC.

The CDR3, as DNA: TGTGCCAGCTCACCAGGGCTAGCGGGAGATGAGACCCAGTACTTC. It yields the protein CASSPGLAGDETQYF. This chain connects TRBV18 to TRBJ2-5, with 10 nucleotides matching TRBD2. This CDR3 spans 15 amino acids. V was pared by 2 bases and J by 5 bases, with 5 bases of the junction left unmatched. Germline assignment: CDR1 KGHSH and CDR2 LQKENI.

The genes are TRBV6-2 or TRBV6-3 and TRBJ2-2; 11 bases are shared with TRBD2. The V gene end was trimmed by 3 bases and the J gene end by 0 bases; junction bases not matched to a gene: 6. Germline V lookup: CDR1 MNHEY, CDR2 SVGEGT. CDR3 length: 18 residues. CDR3 region: CASSYLGLADANTGELFF. CDR3 coding DNA: TGTGCCAGCAGTTATTTGGGACTAGCGGACGCGAACACCGGGGAGCTGTTTTTT.

The V call is TRBV2, the J call TRBJ2-7; D gene uncertain. The V gene lost 6 bases and the J gene lost 0 bases, with 6 bases spanning the gap. Per germline, CDR1 SNHLY and CDR2 FYNNEI. CDR3 length: 12 amino acids. The DNA of the CDR3 is TGTGCCAGCAGGCGCACCTCCTACGAGCAGTACTTC. Amino acids: CASRRTSYEQYF.

The chain employs TRBV5-1 and TRBJ2-1, with 8 bases fitting TRBD1. From germline, CDR1 is SGHRS and CDR2 YFSETQ. The CDR3 extends over 16 amino acids. Trimming at V came to 0 bases and at J to 5 bases, leaving 7 bases not matched to a gene. CDR3 amino acids: CASSLEGTGFHNEQFF. The CDR3 DNA follows: TGCGCCAGCAGCTTGGAGGGGACAGGTTTCCACAATGAGCAGTTCTTC.

This clone came up a few times. V is TRBV25-1 and J is TRBJ1-1, with TRBD1 matching 12 bases. Germline values: CDR1 MGHDK, CDR2 SYGVNS. The ends lost 1 base at V and 5 bases at J; junction bases unmatched: 8. The CDR3 consists of 17 residues. The CDR3 coding sequence is TGTGCCAGCAGTGAATCCGGGACAGGGGGCGTAGGTACTGAAGCTTTCTTT. This encodes CASSESGTGGVGTEAFF.

The chain employs TRBV18 and TRBJ1-1, with TRBD1 as a possible D gene (6 bases). Trimming pared 3 bases from V and 2 bases from J, leaving 16 bases between. The CDR3 extends over 16 amino acids. CDR1 KGHSH and CDR2 LQKENI come from the germline V gene. The CDR3 loop reads CASSPTRGGGNTEAFF. CDR3 in DNA: TGTGCCAGCTCACCTACCCGGGGTGGGGGCAACACTGAAGCTTTCTTT.

This chain joins TRBV5-1 and TRBJ1-4; D is perhaps TRBD1 (5 bases). V lost 5 bases and J lost 8, with 16 bases in between. The CDR3 loop spans 14 amino acids. The germline gives CDR1 SGHRS, CDR2 YFSETQ. CDR3 coding DNA: TGCGCCAGCAGGGGGACTGGGGCTCCGGAAAAACTGTTTTTT. Protein: CASRGTGAPEKLFF.

The chain links TRBV18 to TRBJ2-2; D is possibly TRBD2 (6 bases). The V gene's germline CDR1 is KGHSH and CDR2 LQKENI. This CDR3 contains 16 residues. V lost 0 bases and J lost 4, with 12 bases in between. The CDR3: CASSPPSWRGTGELFF. The CDR3 region has the DNA TGTGCCAGCTCACCACCGTCCTGGAGGGGCACCGGGGAGCTGTTTTTT. The entire variable domain, with the rest obtained from reference TRBV18 and TRBJ2-2, is as follows: NAGVMQNPRHLVRRRGQEARLRCSPMKGHSHVYWYRQLPEEGLKFMVYLQKENIIDESGMPKERFSAEFPKEGPSILRIQQVVRGDSAAYFCASSPPSWRGTGELFFGEGSRLTVL.

This chain connects TRBV6-2 or TRBV6-3 to TRBJ2-2, with D perhaps matching TRBD1 (6 bases). Trimming shortened V by 2 bases and J by 2 bases, and 15 bases separated the two germline ends. Germline V CDR1 and CDR2: MNHEY, SVGEGT. The CDR3 runs to 17 residues. CDR3 DNA sequence: TGTGCCAGCAGTTACAAGCCGGGACAATTAAACACCGGGGAGCTGTTTTTT. Its protein is CASSYKPGQLNTGELFF.